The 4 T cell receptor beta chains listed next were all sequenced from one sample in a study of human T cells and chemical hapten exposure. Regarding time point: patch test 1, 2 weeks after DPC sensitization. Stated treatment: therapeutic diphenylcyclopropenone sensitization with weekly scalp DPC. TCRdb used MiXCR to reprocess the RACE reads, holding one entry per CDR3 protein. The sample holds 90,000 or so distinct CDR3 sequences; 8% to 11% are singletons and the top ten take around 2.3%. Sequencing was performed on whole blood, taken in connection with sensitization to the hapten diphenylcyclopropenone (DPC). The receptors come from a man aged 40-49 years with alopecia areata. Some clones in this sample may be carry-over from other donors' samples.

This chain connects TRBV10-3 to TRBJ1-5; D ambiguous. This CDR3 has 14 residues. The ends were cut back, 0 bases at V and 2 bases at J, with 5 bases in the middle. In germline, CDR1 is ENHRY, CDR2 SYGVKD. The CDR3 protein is CAISESSGNQPQHF. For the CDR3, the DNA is TGTGCCATCAGTGAGTCTTCAGGCAATCAGCCCCAGCATTTT.

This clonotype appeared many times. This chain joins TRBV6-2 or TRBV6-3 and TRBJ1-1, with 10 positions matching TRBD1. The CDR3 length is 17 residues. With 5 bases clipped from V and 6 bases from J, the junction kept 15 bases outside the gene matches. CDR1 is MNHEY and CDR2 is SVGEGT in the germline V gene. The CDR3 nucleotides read TGTGCCAGCAGTCCCCCGACAGGGGGCAGCTACCGGGCTGAAGCTTTCTTT. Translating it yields CASSPPTGGSYRAEAFF.

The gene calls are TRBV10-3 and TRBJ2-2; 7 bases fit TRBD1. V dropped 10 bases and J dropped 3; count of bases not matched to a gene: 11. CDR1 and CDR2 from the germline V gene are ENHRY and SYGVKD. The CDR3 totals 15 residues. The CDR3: CATSPGQEHTGELFF. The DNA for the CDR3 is TGTGCCACCAGCCCCGGACAGGAACACACCGGGGAGCTGTTTTTT.

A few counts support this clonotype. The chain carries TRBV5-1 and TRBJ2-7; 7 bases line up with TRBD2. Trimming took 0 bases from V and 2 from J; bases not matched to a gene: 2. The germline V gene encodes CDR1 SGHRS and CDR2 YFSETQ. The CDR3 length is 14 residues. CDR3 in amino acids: CASSLGEGPYEQYF. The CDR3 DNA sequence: TGCGCCAGCAGCTTGGGGGAGGGCCCCTACGAGCAGTACTTC.